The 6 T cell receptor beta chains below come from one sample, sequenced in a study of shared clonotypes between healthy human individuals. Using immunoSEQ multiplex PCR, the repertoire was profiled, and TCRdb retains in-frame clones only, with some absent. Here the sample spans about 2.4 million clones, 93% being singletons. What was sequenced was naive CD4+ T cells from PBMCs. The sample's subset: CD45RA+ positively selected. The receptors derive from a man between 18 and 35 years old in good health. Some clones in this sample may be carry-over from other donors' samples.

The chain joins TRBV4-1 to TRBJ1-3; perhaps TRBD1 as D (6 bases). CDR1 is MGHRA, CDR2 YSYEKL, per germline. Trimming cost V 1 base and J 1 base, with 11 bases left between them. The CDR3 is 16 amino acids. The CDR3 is CASSQAAGASGNTIYF. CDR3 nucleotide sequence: TGCGCCAGCAGCCAAGCAGCGGGGGCTTCTGGAAACACCATATATTTT.

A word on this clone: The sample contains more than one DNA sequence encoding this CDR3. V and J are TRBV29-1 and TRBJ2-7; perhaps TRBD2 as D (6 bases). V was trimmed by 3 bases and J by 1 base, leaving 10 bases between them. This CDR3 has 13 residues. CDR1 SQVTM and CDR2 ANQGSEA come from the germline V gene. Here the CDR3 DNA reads TGCAGCGTTGATTCCAGCGGGTCCTACGAGCAGTACTTC. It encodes CSVDSSGSYEQYF.

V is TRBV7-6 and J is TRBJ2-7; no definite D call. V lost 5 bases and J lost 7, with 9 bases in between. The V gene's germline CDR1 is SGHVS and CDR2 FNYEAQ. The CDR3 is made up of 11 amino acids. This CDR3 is CASSDRGEQYF. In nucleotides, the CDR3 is TGTGCCAGCAGCGACCGCGGTGAGCAGTACTTC. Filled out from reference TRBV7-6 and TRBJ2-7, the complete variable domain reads GAGVSQSPRYKVTKRGQDVALRCDPISGHVSLYWYRQALGQGPEFLTYFNYEAQQDKSGLPNDRFSAERPEGSISTLTIQRTEQRDSAMYRCASSDRGEQYFGPGTRLTVT.

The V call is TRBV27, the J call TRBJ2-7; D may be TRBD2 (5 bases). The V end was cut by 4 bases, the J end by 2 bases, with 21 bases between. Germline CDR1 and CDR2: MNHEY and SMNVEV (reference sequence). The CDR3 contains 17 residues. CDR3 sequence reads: CASSYLTPLATTYEQYF. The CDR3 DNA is TGTGCCAGCAGTTATCTTACCCCCTTAGCGACTACCTACGAGCAGTACTTC.

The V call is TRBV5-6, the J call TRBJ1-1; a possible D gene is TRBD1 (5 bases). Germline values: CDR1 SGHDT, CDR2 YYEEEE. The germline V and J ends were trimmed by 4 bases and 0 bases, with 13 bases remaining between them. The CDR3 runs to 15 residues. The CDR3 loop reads CASSPRGRMNTEAFF. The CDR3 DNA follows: TGTGCCAGCAGCCCACGGGGACGGATGAACACTGAAGCTTTCTTT.

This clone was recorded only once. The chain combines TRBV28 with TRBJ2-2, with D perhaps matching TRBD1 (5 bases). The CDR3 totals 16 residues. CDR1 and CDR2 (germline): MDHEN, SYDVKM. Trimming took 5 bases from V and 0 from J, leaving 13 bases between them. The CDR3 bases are TGTGCCAGCAGTAGCCTCGGACATTCGAACACCGGGGAGCTGTTTTTT. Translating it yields CASSSLGHSNTGELFF. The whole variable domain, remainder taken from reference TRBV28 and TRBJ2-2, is DVKVTQSSRYLVKRTGEKVFLECVQDMDHENMFWYRQDPGLGLRLIYFSYDVKMKEKGDIPEGYSVSREKKERFSLILESASTNQTSMYLCASSSLGHSNTGELFFGEGSRLTVL.